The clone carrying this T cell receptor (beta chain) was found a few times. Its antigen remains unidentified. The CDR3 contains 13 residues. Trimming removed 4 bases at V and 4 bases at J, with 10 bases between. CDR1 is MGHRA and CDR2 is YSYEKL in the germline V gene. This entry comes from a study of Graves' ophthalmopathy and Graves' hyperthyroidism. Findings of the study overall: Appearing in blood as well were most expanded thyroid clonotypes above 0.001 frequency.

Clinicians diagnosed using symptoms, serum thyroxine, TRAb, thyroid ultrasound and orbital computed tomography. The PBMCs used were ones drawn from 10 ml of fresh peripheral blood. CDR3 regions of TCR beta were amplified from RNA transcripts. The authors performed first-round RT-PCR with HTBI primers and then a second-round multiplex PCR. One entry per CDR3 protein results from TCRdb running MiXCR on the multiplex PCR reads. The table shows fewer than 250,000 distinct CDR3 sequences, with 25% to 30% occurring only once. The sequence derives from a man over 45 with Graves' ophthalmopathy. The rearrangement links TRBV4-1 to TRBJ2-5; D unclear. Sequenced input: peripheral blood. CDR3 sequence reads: CASSPPPGETQYF. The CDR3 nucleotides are TGCGCCAGCAGCCCCCCCCCCGGAGAGACCCAGTACTTC.